This T cell receptor beta chain comes out of a study of early T cells in non-severe SARS-CoV-2 infection. TCRdb reprocessed the 5' RACE reads via MiXCR and lists one record per CDR3 protein. The sample holds 40,000 or so distinct CDR3 sequences, 9.5% to 13% seen once. The CDR3 is 13 residues long. The germline V gene encodes CDR1 SQVTM and CDR2 ANQGSEA. The V gene end was trimmed by 8 bases and the J gene end by 3 bases; junction bases not matched to a gene: 8. V and J are TRBV29-1 and TRBJ1-1; the match to TRBD1 covers 8 bases. This clonotype was sampled from an adult who was a healthcare worker with PCR-confirmed SARS-CoV-2 infection or an uninfected control (not recorded which). Sequenced: whole blood. CDR3 region: CSNSRGRDTEAFF. CDR3 in DNA: TGCAGCAATAGCAGGGGGCGCGACACTGAAGCTTTCTTT. Together with reference TRBV29-1 and TRBJ1-1, the CDR3 gives the full variable domain: SAVISQKPSRDICQRGTSLTIQCQVDSQVTMMFWYRQQPGQSLTLIATANQGSEATYESGFVIDKFPISRPNLTFSTLTVSNMSPEDSSIYLCSNSRGRDTEAFFGQGTRLTVV.